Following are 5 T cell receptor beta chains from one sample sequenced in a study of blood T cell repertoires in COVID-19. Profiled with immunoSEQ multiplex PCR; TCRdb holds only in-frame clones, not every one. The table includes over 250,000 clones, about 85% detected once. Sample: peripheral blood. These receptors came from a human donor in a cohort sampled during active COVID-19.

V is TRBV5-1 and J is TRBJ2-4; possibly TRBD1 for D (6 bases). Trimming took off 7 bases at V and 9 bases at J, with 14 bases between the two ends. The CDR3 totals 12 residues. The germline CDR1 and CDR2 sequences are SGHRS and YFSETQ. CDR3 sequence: CASGTGQGIQYF. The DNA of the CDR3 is TGCGCCAGCGGAACGGGACAAGGCATTCAGTACTTC.

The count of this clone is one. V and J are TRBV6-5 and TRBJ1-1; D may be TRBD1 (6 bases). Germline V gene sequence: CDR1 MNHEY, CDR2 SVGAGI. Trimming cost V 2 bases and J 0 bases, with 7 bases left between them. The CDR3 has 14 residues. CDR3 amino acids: CASSYDRMNTEAFF. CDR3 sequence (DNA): TGTGCCAGCAGTTACGACAGGATGAACACTGAAGCTTTCTTT.

The DNA for the CDR3 is TGCGCCAGCAGCTTGGGACTAGCGGGAGCTTACGAGCAGTACTTC. Translated, it gives CASSLGLAGAYEQYF. V gene TRBV5-1 combines with J gene TRBJ2-7, with TRBD2 matching 12 bases. Germline values: CDR1 SGHRS, CDR2 YFSETQ. J gave up 4 bases and V 0 bases, and 2 bases lay outside the gene matches. The length of the CDR3 is 15 residues. The full variable domain, completed using reference TRBV5-1 and TRBJ2-7, is KAGVTQTPRYLIKTRGQQVTLSCSPISGHRSVSWYQQTPGQGLQFLFEYFSETQRNKGNFPGRFSGRQFSNSRSEMNVSTLELGDSALYLCASSLGLAGAYEQYFGPGTRLTVT.

CDR3 region: CASRTTSGTSEQYF. The CDR3 coding sequence is TGCGCCAGCAGGACTACGAGCGGGACCTCCGAGCAGTACTTC. The chain combines TRBV10-2 with TRBJ2-7; 7 bases match TRBD2. Looked up from germline, CDR1 is WSHSY and CDR2 is SAAADI. The junction had 11 bases not matched to a gene; V was cut back by 6 bases and J by 6 bases. This CDR3 is 14 amino acids long.

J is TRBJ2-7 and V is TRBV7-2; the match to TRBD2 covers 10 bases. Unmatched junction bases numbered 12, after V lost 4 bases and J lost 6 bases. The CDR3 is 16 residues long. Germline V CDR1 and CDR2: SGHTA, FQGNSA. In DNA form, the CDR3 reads TGTGCCAGCAGCTCGTTAGCCGCGGGACTAGCGATCGAGCAGTACTTC. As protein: CASSSLAAGLAIEQYF.